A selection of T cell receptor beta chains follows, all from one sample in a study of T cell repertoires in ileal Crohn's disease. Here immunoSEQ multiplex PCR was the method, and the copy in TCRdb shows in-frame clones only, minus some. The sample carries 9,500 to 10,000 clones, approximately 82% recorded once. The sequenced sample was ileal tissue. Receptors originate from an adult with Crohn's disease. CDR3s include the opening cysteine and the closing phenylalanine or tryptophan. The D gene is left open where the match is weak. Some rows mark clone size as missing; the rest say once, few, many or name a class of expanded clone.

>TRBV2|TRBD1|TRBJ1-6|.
CASSDWDRGFSENSPLHF
TGTGCCAGCAGTGATTGGGACAGGGGTTTCTCGGAGAATTCACCCCTCCACTTT
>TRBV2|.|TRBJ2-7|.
CASFVRGSNEQYF
TGTGCCAGCTTCGTCAGGGGTTCCAACGAGCAGTACTTC
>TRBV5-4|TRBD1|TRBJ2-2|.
CASSLGTANTGELFF
TGTGCCAGCAGCCTAGGGACAGCAAACACCGGGGAGCTGTTTTTT
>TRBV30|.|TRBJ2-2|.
CAWSVLLSTGELFF
TGTGCCTGGAGTGTACTTCTCTCAACCGGGGAGCTGTTTTTT
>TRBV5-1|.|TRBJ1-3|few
CASSLDPGGTKAGNTIYF
TGCGCCAGCAGCTTGGACCCGGGGGGGACAAAGGCTGGAAACACCATATATTTT
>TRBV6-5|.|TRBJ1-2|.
CASRKSVDEGYTF
TGTGCCAGCAGAAAATCGGTCGATGAAGGCTACACCTTC
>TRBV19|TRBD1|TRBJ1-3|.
CASRRDRTSGNTIYF
TGTGCCAGTAGAAGGGACAGGACCTCTGGAAACACCATATATTTT
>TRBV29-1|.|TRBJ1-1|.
CSVESQGRTEAFF
TGCAGCGTTGAATCTCAGGGGCGGACTGAAGCTTTCTTT
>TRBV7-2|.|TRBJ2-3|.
CASSLATAWVRDTQYF
TGTGCCAGCAGCTTAGCCACAGCATGGGTACGAGATACGCAGTATTTT
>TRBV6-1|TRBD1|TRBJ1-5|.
CASSVKQGFNQPQHF
TGTGCCAGCAGTGTTAAACAGGGGTTCAATCAGCCCCAACATTTT
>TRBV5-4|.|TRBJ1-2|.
CASSLTVPYGYTF
TGTGCCAGCAGCCTGACAGTCCCCTATGGCTACACCTTC
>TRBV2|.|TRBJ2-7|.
CASSDSVYEQYF
TGTGCCAGCAGTGATAGCGTCTACGAGCAGTACTTC
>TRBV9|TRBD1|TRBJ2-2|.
CASSIRQGPTGELFF
TGTGCCAGCAGCATTCGACAGGGCCCCACCGGGGAGCTGTTTTTT
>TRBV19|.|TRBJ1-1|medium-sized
CASRGGLNTEAFF
TGTGCCAGTAGGGGGGGGTTGAACACTGAAGCTTTCTTT
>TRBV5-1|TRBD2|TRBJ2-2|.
CASSLGTSGYTGELFF
TGCGCCAGCAGCCTTGGGACTAGCGGATACACCGGGGAGCTGTTTTTT
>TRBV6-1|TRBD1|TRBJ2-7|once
CASSAHDRGLYEQYF
TGTGCCAGCAGTGCGCATGACAGGGGGCTTTACGAGCAGTACTTC
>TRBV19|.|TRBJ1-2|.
CASSVRFFYGYTF
TGTGCCAGTAGTGTCAGGTTCTTCTATGGCTACACCTTC
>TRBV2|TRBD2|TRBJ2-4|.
CASSARGGQNIQYF
TGTGCCAGCAGCGCCCGGGGGGGCCAAAACATTCAGTACTTC
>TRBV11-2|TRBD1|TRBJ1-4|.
CASSSSRGREKLFF
TGTGCCAGCAGCTCCAGCAGGGGGCGTGAAAAACTGTTTTTT
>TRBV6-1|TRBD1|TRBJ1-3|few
CASKEQGSGNTIYF
TGTGCCAGCAAAGAACAGGGGAGTGGAAACACCATATATTTT
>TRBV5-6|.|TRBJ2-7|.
CASSLRGYEQYF
TGTGCCAGCAGCTTGCGGGGCTACGAGCAGTACTTC
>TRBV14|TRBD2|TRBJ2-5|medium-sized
CASSLWTSGSKETQYF
TGTGCCAGCAGCCTCTGGACTAGCGGGAGTAAAGAGACCCAGTACTTC
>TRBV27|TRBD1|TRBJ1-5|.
CASTTDGTGNQPQHF
TGTGCCAGCACCACCGACGGGACAGGGAATCAGCCCCAGCATTTT
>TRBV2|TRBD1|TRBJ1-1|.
CASSPRTGINTEAFF
TGTGCCAGCAGTCCCCGGACAGGGATCAACACTGAAGCTTTCTTT
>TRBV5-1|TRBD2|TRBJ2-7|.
CASSSRHSGGAPEQYF
TGCGCCAGCAGCTCAAGGCATAGCGGGGGGGCGCCCGAGCAGTACTTC
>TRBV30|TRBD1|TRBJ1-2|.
CAWSVGQGGYTF
TGTGCCTGGAGTGTCGGACAGGGTGGCTACACCTTC
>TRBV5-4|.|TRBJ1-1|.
CASSVKGIPEAFF
TGTGCCAGCAGCGTAAAGGGGATCCCTGAAGCTTTCTTT
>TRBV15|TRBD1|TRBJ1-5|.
CATSSTNPSAGQGSQPQHF
TGTGCCACCAGCAGCACCAACCCATCCGCGGGACAGGGAAGTCAGCCCCAGCATTTT
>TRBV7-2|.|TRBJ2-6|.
CASSAYSSPFSGANVLTF
TGTGCCAGCAGCGCCTACAGCTCACCTTTCTCTGGGGCCAACGTCCTGACTTTC
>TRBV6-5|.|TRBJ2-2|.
CASRDTGELFF
TGTGCCAGCCGGGACACCGGGGAGCTGTTTTTT
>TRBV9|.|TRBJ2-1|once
CASSLRDSYNEQFF
TGTGCCAGCAGCCTCCGGGACTCCTACAATGAGCAGTTCTTC
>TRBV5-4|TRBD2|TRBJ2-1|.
CASRGLAGGNYNEQFF
TGCGCCAGCCGAGGACTAGCGGGAGGGAACTACAATGAGCAGTTCTTC
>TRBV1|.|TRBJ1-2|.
CTSSQDTNYGYTF
TGCACCAGCAGCCAAGACACTAACTATGGCTACACCTTC
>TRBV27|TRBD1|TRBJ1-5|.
CASSGGDRGFNQPQHF
TGTGCCAGCAGCGGCGGGGACAGGGGTTTCAATCAGCCCCAGCATTTT
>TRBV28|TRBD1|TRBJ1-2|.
CASSQPQGAVDGYTF
TGTGCCAGCAGTCAACCTCAGGGGGCGGTCGATGGCTACACCTTC
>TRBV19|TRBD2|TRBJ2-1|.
CASSTGVAGPAYNEQFF
TGTGCCAGTAGTACTGGGGTAGCGGGGCCGGCCTACAATGAGCAGTTCTTC
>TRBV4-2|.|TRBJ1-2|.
CASSLTGSGYTF
TGTGCCAGCAGCCTAACAGGGTCTGGCTACACCTTC
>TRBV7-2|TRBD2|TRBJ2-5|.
CASSLRTSGRDSQYF
TGTGCCAGCAGCTTACGGACTAGCGGGAGAGATTCCCAGTACTTC
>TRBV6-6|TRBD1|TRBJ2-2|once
CASRDGTGEGTGELFF
TGTGCCAGCAGGGATGGGACAGGGGAAGGCACCGGGGAGCTGTTTTTT
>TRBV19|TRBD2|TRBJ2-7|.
CASSPRSSGSYEQYF
TGTGCCAGTAGTCCCCGGTCTAGCGGCAGCTACGAGCAGTACTTC